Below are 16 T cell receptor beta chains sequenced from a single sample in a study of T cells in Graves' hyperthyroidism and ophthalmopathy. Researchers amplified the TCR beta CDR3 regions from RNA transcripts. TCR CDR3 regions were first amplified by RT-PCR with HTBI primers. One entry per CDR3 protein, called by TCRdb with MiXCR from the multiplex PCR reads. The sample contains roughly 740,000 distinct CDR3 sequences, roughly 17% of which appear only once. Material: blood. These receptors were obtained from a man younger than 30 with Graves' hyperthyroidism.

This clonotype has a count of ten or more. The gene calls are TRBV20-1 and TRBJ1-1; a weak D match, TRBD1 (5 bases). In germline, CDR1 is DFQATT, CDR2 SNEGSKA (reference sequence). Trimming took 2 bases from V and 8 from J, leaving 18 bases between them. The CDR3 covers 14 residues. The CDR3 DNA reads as TGCAGTGCTAGAAAGGGGTTGCCGAGGTCAGAAGCTTTCTTT. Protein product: CSARKGLPRSEAFF.

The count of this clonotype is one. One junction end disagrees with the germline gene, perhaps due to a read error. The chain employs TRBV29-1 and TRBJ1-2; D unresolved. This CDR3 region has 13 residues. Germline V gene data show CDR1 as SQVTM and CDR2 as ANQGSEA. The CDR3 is CSVEEGSNYGYSF. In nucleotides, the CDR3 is TGCAGCGTTGAAGAAGGATCTAACTATGGCTACAGCTTC.

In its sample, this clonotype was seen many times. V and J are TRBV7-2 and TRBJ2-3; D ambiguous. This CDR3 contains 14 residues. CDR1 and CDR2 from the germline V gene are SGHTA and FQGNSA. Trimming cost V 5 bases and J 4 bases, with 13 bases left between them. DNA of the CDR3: TGTGCCAGCAGCCTCTATGTAGGTGCAGATACGCAGTATTTT. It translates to CASSLYVGADTQYF. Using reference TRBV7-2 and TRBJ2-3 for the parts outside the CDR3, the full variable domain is GAGVSQSPSNKVTEKGKDVELRCDPISGHTALYWYRQSLGQGLEFLIYFQGNSAPDKSGLPSDRFSAERTGGSVSTLTIQRTQQEDSAVYLCASSLYVGADTQYFGPGTRLTVL.

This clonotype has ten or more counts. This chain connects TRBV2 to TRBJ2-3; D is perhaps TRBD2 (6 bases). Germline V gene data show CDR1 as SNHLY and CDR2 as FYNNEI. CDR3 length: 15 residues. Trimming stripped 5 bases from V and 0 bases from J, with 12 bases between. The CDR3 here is CASSRDSYSTDTQYF. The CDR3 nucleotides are TGTGCCAGCAGTCGGGACTCATATAGCACAGATACGCAGTATTTT.

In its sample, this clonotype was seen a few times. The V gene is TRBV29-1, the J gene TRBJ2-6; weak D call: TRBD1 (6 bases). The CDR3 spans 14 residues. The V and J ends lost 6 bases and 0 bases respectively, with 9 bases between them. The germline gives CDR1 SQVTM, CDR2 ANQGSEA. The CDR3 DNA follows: TGCAGCGTCCCCAGGGGCTCTGGGGCCAACGTCCTGACTTTC. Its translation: CSVPRGSGANVLTF. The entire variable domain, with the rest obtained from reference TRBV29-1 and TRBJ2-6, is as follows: SAVISQKPSRDICQRGTSLTIQCQVDSQVTMMFWYRQQPGQSLTLIATANQGSEATYESGFVIDKFPISRPNLTFSTLTVSNMSPEDSSIYLCSVPRGSGANVLTFGAGSRLTVL.

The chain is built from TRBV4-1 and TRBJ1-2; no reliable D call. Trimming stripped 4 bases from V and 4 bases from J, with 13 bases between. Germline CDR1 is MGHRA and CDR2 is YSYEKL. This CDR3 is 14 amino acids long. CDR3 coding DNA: TGCGCCAGCAGCCCCCTTAAGGGAACCTATGGCTACACCTTC. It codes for CASSPLKGTYGYTF.

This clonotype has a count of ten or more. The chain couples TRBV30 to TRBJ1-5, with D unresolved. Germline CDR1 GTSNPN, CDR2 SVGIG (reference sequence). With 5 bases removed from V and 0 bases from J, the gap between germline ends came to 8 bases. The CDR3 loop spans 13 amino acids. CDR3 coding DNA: TGTGCCTGGTCCGGTTATAGCAATCAGCCCCAGCATTTT. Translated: CAWSGYSNQPQHF.

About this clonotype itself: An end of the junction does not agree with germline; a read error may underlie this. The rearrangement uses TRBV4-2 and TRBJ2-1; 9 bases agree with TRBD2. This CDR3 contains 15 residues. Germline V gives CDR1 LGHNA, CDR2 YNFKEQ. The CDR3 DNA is TGTACCAGCACCCAAGAGTTGGCGGGAGGGGGTGAGCAGTTCTTC. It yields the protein CTSTQELAGGGEQFF.

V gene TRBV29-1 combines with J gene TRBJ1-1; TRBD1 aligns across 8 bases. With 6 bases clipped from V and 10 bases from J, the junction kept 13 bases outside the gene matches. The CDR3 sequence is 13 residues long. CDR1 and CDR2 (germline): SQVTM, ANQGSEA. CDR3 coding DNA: TGCAGCGTACCTGACAGGGGAGGGTTCGGAGCTTTCTTT. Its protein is CSVPDRGGFGAFF.

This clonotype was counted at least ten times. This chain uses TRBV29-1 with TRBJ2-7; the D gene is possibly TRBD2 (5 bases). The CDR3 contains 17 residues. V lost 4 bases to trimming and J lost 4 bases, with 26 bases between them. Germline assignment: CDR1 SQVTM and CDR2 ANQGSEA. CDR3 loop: CSVASLSWGEIMYEQYF. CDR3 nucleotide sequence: TGCAGCGTTGCGTCGTTATCCTGGGGAGAAATTATGTACGAGCAGTACTTC.

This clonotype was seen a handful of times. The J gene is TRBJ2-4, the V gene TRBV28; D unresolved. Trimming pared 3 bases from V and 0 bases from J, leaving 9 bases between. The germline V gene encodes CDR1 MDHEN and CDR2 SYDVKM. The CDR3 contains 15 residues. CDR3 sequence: CASSFSRLAKNIQYF. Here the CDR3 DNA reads TGTGCCAGCAGTTTCTCCAGGTTAGCCAAAAACATTCAGTACTTC.

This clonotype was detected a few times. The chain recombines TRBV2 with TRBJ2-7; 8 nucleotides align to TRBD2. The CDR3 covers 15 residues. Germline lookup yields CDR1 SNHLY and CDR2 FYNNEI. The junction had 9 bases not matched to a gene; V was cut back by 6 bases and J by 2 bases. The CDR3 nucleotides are TGTGCCAGCAGGAGGATTAGCGGGGCTGCCTACGAGCAGTACTTC. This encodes CASRRISGAAYEQYF.

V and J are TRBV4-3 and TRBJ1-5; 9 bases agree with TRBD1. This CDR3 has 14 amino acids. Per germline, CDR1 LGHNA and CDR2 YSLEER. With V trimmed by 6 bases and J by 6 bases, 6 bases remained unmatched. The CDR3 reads CASRAQGASQPQHF. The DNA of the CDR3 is TGCGCCAGCAGAGCACAGGGGGCAAGTCAGCCCCAGCATTTT.

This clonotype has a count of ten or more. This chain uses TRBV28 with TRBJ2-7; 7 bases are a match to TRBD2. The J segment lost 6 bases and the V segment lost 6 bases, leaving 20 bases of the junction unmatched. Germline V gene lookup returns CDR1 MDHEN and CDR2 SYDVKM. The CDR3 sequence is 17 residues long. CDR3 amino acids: CASSPAGRGGTGPEQYF. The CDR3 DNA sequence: TGTGCCAGCAGCCCCGCGGGGAGGGGAGGGACTGGGCCCGAGCAGTACTTC.

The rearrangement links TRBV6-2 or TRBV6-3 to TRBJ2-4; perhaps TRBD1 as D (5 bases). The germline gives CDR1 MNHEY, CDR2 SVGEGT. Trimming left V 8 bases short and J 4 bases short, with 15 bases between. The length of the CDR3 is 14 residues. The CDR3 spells CASLPPRTKNIQYF. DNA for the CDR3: TGTGCCAGCCTGCCCCCGAGGACAAAAAACATTCAGTACTTC.

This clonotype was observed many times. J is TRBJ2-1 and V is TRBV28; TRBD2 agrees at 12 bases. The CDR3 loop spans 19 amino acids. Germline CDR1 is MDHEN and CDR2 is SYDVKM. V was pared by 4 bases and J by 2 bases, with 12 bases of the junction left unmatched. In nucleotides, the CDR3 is TGTGCCAGCAGTTCTTGGACTAGCGGGATCCAAAAGGCCTACAATGAGCAGTTCTTC. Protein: CASSSWTSGIQKAYNEQFF.